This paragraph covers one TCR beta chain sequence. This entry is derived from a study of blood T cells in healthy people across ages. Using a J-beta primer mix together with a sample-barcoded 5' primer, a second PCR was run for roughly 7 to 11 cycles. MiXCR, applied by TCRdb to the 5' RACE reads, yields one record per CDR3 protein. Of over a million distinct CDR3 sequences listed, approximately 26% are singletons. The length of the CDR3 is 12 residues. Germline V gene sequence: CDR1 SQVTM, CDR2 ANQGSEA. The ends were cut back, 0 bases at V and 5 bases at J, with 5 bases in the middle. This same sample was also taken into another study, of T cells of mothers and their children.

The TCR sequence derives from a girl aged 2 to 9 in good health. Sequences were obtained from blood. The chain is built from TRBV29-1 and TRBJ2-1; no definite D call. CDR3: CSVEDLDNEQFF. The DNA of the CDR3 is TGCAGCGTTGAAGATTTGGACAATGAGCAGTTCTTC.